The 10 T cell receptor beta chains in this list originate from one sample, sequenced in a study of blood T cells in healthy people across ages. A sample-barcoded 5' primer and a J-beta primer mix were used in a second PCR of roughly 7 to 11 cycles. TCRdb reprocessed the 5' RACE reads via MiXCR and lists one record per CDR3 protein. The table includes approximately 800,000 distinct CDR3 sequences, about 62% detected once. The sample comprised blood. These receptors were obtained from a man aged 30 to 39 in good health.

The rearrangement links TRBV12-3 or TRBV12-4 to TRBJ2-7; TRBD1 matches 8 bases. The CDR3 spans 15 residues. The junction had 10 bases not matched to a gene; V was cut back by 5 bases and J by 4 bases. This CDR3 is CASSPARGHRYEQYF. Written as DNA, the CDR3 is TGTGCCAGCAGTCCCGCCAGGGGGCACAGGTACGAGCAGTACTTC.

The genes are TRBV20-1 and TRBJ1-6; tentatively, D is TRBD1 (6 bases). CDR3 size: 16 residues. The V end lost 4 bases, the J end lost 0 bases, and 13 bases lay between the germline ends. The germline CDR1 and CDR2 sequences are DFQATT and SNEGSKA (reference sequence). This CDR3 is CSATGHSSSYNSPLHF. As DNA, the CDR3 is TGCAGTGCTACGGGACATTCTAGCTCCTATAATTCACCCCTCCACTTT.

The V gene is TRBV28, the J gene TRBJ2-1; D unclear. The germline V gene encodes CDR1 MDHEN and CDR2 SYDVKM. The CDR3 sequence is 15 residues long. Trimming stripped 4 bases from V and 1 base from J, with 11 bases between. CDR3 nucleotide sequence: TGTGCCAGCAGTTCCTGGACGGAATCCTACAATGAGCAGTTCTTC. The encoded protein is CASSSWTESYNEQFF. The variable domain in full, completed from reference TRBV28 and TRBJ2-1, reads DVKVTQSSRYLVKRTGEKVFLECVQDMDHENMFWYRQDPGLGLRLIYFSYDVKMKEKGDIPEGYSVSREKKERFSLILESASTNQTSMYLCASSSWTESYNEQFFGPGTRLTVL.

The chain carries TRBV4-3 and TRBJ2-7; D assignment may be TRBD1 or TRBD2 (6 bases each). V was trimmed by 4 bases and J by 4 bases, leaving 17 bases between them. The germline V gene has CDR1 LGHNA and CDR2 YSLEER. The CDR3 is made up of 15 amino acids. The CDR3 region is CASSPSRGLGYEQYF. The CDR3 nucleotides read TGCGCCAGCAGCCCATCCCGGGGGCTCGGTTACGAGCAGTACTTC.

This clonotype appeared a single time. Sequence at one end of the junction differs from germline and may be a read error. V gene TRBV7-2 combines with J gene TRBJ2-1; D unresolved. Germline CDR1 and CDR2: SGHTA and FQGNSA. There are 13 residues in the CDR3. In DNA, the CDR3 is TGCGCCAGCAGCTTAAGGCGAAACAATGAGCAGTTCTTC. Its protein product is CASSLRRNNEQFF.

This rearrangement joins TRBV4-3 to TRBJ2-1; TRBD1 is a possible D gene (8 bases). V lost 0 bases, J lost 7 bases, and 16 bases lay in between. CDR1 and CDR2 (germline): LGHNA, YSLEER. There are 16 residues in the CDR3. The DNA of the CDR3 is TGCGCCAGCAGCCAAGATGGTACAGGGGGGGGGAATGAGCAGTTCTTC. Amino acid sequence: CASSQDGTGGGNEQFF.

For the CDR3, the DNA is TGTGCCAGCAGGGCAGACGGGCCCAAAAACATTCAGTACTTC. Protein product: CASRADGPKNIQYF. The gene calls are TRBV2 and TRBJ2-4; no definite D call. V lost 6 bases to trimming and J lost 2 bases, with 11 bases between them. This CDR3 spans 14 amino acids. CDR1 and CDR2 from the germline V gene are SNHLY and FYNNEI.

This clonotype has a handful of counts. The V and J genes are TRBV7-3 and TRBJ2-1; 9 nucleotides match TRBD1. V trimming: 1 base; J trimming: 5 bases; junction bases outside the gene matches: 6. The germline CDR1 and CDR2 sequences are SGHTA and FQGTGA. The CDR3 is made up of 16 amino acids. CDR3 bases: TGTGCCAGCAGCTTAAAGGACAGGGGTTGGGACAATGAGCAGTTCTTC. The encoded protein is CASSLKDRGWDNEQFF.

The chain joins TRBV20-1 to TRBJ1-2, with TRBD1 matching over 8 bases. This CDR3 region has 13 residues. The germline V gene encodes CDR1 DFQATT and CDR2 SNEGSKA (reference sequence). Trimming removed 6 bases from V and 5 bases from J; junction bases left unmatched: 8. CDR3 coding DNA: TGCAGTGCAAGAAGGACAGGGCCGTATGGCTACACCTTC. Its translation is CSARRTGPYGYTF.

This chain uses TRBV4-3 with TRBJ2-3; D perhaps matches TRBD2 (6 bases). V dropped 5 bases and J dropped 8 bases, with 23 bases sitting between them. Germline V gene lookup returns CDR1 LGHNA and CDR2 YSLEER. The CDR3 runs to 16 residues. CDR3 amino acids: CASSARTPSGGGTQYF. CDR3 DNA sequence: TGCGCCAGCAGCGCCAGGACTCCCTCCGGGGGAGGTACGCAGTATTTT.